This passage covers 12 T cell receptor beta chains from one sample sequenced in a study of CD8+CD57+ T cells in acquired aplastic anemia. Sequencing was done on patients that had shown CD8+CD57+ cell expansion by flow cytometry. TCR beta VDJ combinations and CDR3 sequences were profiled from genomic DNA. TCRdb reprocessed the reads via MiXCR and lists one record per CDR3 protein. The sample holds some 200,000 distinct CDR3 sequences, 48% seen once. Sequenced material: sorted CD4+, CD8+, or CD8+CD57+ T cells (not recorded which) from PBMCs. The receptors were sampled from a human donor with aplastic anemia.

This clonotype was seen repeatedly, ten times or more. The rearrangement uses TRBV20-1 and TRBJ1-2; D not certain. Germline-derived CDR1 and CDR2 are DFQATT and SNEGSKA (reference sequence). V dropped 6 bases and J dropped 8 bases, with 16 bases sitting between them. The CDR3 has 12 amino acids. The chain's CDR3 is CSATPQAGGYTF. CDR3 nucleotides: TGCAGTGCCACCCCTCAGGCAGGAGGCTACACCTTC.

This chain links TRBV2 with TRBJ1-6; D is uncertain. This CDR3 contains 13 residues. In germline, CDR1 is SNHLY, CDR2 FYNNEI. The germline V and J ends were trimmed by 4 bases and 10 bases, with 11 bases remaining between them. CDR3 DNA sequence: TGTGCCAGCAGTGCCATTAGGAGGTCACCCCTCCACTTT. Protein sequence: CASSAIRRSPLHF.

This clonotype was observed at least ten times. CDR3 in DNA: TGTGCCAGCAGACCTCCCGGACAGTATAATCAGCCCCAGCATTTT. This sequence encodes CASRPPGQYNQPQHF. The chain links TRBV6-2 or TRBV6-3 to TRBJ1-5, with a possible D match to TRBD1 (6 bases). This CDR3 contains 15 residues. Trimming took 6 bases from V and 4 from J, leaving 16 bases between them. Per germline, CDR1 MNHEY and CDR2 SVGEGT.

The chain carries TRBV2 and TRBJ2-7; 11 bases are a match to TRBD1. CDR3 length equals 13 residues. V shed 7 bases, J shed 5 bases, and the junction held 4 bases outside the gene matches. Germline V CDR1 and CDR2: SNHLY, FYNNEI. CDR3 DNA: TGTGCCAGCAAAGGGACAGGGGGGAACGAGCAGTACTTC. This gives the protein CASKGTGGNEQYF.

The V gene is TRBV15, the J gene TRBJ1-2; a possible D gene is TRBD1 (6 bases). The CDR3 sequence is 16 residues long. Germline loops: CDR1 LNHNV, CDR2 YYDKDF (reference sequence). Trimming shortened V by 0 bases and J by 7 bases, and 18 bases separated the two germline ends. The DNA for the CDR3 is TGTGCCACCAGCAGAGAACAGGGACCCTTAAATGGTGGCTACACCTTC. It codes for CATSREQGPLNGGYTF.

The rearrangement joins TRBV6-1 to TRBJ1-2; 8 nucleotides match TRBD1. CDR1 is MNHNS, CDR2 SASEGT, per germline. This CDR3 is built from 14 residues. The V gene end was trimmed by 7 bases and the J gene end by 4 bases; junction bases not matched to a gene: 8. Here the CDR3 reads CASTRRQGSYGYTF. The CDR3 region has the DNA TGTGCCAGCACAAGAAGACAGGGGAGCTATGGCTACACCTTC.

This clonotype was observed a few times. Mismatch with germline at one junction end may stem from a read error. The V and J genes are TRBV10-3 and TRBJ1-1; maybe TRBD1 (6 bases). CDR3 length: 16 amino acids. The germline gives CDR1 ENHRY, CDR2 SYGVKD. DNA of the CDR3: TGTGCCAGCAGTGATCGGGGGGGGCGGGGGGTAACTGAAGCTTTCTTT. It is translated as CASSDRGGRGVTEAFF.

V and J are TRBV11-1 and TRBJ2-7, with TRBD2 identical over 12 bases. Germline CDR1 SGHAT, CDR2 FQDESV (reference sequence). V was clipped by 4 bases and J by 4 bases; unmatched bases: 14. The CDR3 consists of 18 residues. The CDR3 loop reads CASSYKRTSGTGKYEQYF. The CDR3 DNA reads TGTGCCAGCAGCTATAAACGGACTAGCGGGACGGGGAAGTACGAGCAGTACTTC.

This clonotype was counted ten times or more. This sequence joins TRBV5-1 and TRBJ2-5, with a weak D call TRBD1 (7 bases). This CDR3 has 15 residues. Germline V gene sequence: CDR1 SGHRS, CDR2 YFSETQ. Trimming removed 1 base at V and 3 bases at J, with 13 bases between. The CDR3 spells CASSLSQGGKETQYF. The CDR3 region has the DNA TGCGCCAGCAGCTTGAGTCAGGGGGGAAAAGAGACCCAGTACTTC.

Ten or more counts support this clonotype. V gene TRBV10-3 combines with J gene TRBJ2-1, with a possible D match to TRBD2 (5 bases). The CDR3 contains 14 residues. V lost 5 bases and J 6 bases, leaving 14 bases between the germline ends. Germline-derived CDR1 and CDR2 are ENHRY and SYGVKD. DNA of the CDR3: TGTGCCATCAGTTTGCTAGGACTTTCCAATGAGCAGTTCTTC. This translates into CAISLLGLSNEQFF.

Worth noting for this clonotype: A clone one base away is much larger, so this may be a read error. The CDR3 DNA is TGCGCCAGCAGCCCGGGGTCCCAGGTGCTGAGTCGGAATGAGCGGTTCTTC. Its translation is CASSPGSQVLSRNERFF. The V call is TRBV5-1, the J call TRBJ2-1; D is possibly TRBD2 (5 bases). Germline-derived CDR1 and CDR2 are SGHRS and YFSETQ. The CDR3 has 17 amino acids. Together with reference TRBV5-1 and TRBJ2-1, the CDR3 gives the full variable domain: KAGVTQTPRYLIKTRGQQVTLSCSPISGHRSVSWYQQTPGQGLQFLFEYFSETQRNKGNFPGRFSGRQFSNSRSEMNVSTLELGDSALYLCASSPGSQVLSRNERFFGPGTRLTVL.

This clonotype was detected ten times or more. The chain carries TRBV5-8 and TRBJ2-7, with 7 bases lining up with TRBD2. The CDR3 spans 15 residues. The junction had 10 bases not matched to a gene; V was cut back by 0 bases and J by 7 bases. Germline V gene data show CDR1 as SGHTS and CDR2 as YDEGEE. CDR3: CASSLGGTIRWEQYF. The DNA of the CDR3 is TGTGCCAGCAGCTTGGGAGGGACTATCCGGTGGGAGCAGTACTTC.